These 18 T cell receptor beta chains share one sample of origin, sequenced in a study of T-cell reconstitution after alpha-beta-depleted transplantation in children. TCRbeta library preparation incorporated unique molecular identifiers. TCRdb recomputed calls from the PCR reads with MiXCR, one row per CDR3 protein. The table includes about 200,000 distinct CDR3 sequences, 6.6% detected once. This sample comprised PBMCs, obtained before TCRalphabeta/CD19-depleted stem cell transplant. These receptors were obtained from a boy aged 2 to 10 with acute lymphoblastic leukemia, due to receive a stem cell transplant.

This clonotype was counted many times. The V and J genes are TRBV6-5 and TRBJ1-4; a weak D match, TRBD1 (5 bases). V was trimmed by 6 bases and J by 2 bases, leaving 16 bases between them. The germline V gene has CDR1 MNHEY and CDR2 SVGAGI. CDR3 length: 16 amino acids. The CDR3 bases are TGTGCCAGCAGACGGGATCAGGGTTCGACTAATGAAAAACTGTTTTTT. Translated, it gives CASRRDQGSTNEKLFF.

This clonotype was counted ten times or more. This chain joins TRBV9 and TRBJ2-1; D possibly corresponds to TRBD1 (6 bases). V gave up 3 bases and J gave up 6 bases, with 10 bases separating them. Germline V gives CDR1 SGDLS, CDR2 YYNGEE. The CDR3 has 13 residues. The CDR3 protein is CASSAGTLNEQFF. CDR3 bases: TGTGCCAGCAGCGCCGGGACACTCAATGAGCAGTTCTTC. Complete variable domain (other parts from reference TRBV9 and TRBJ2-1): DSGVTQTPKHLITATGQRVTLRCSPRSGDLSVYWYQQSLDQGLQFLIQYYNGEERAKGNILERFSAQQFPDLHSELNLSSLELGDSALYFCASSAGTLNEQFFGPGTRLTVL.

This clonotype has ten or more counts. V gene TRBV10-3 combines with J gene TRBJ1-5, with D hard to call. CDR3 size: 14 residues. The V and J ends lost 2 bases and 6 bases respectively, with 11 bases between them. Looked up from germline, CDR1 is ENHRY and CDR2 is SYGVKD. CDR3: CAISETVRSQPQHF. The CDR3 nucleotides are TGTGCCATCAGTGAGACAGTTCGAAGTCAGCCCCAGCATTTT.

In this sample, this clonotype turned up many times. The V gene is TRBV3-1, the J gene TRBJ2-1; no firm D call. The germline V and J ends were trimmed by 4 bases and 4 bases, with 11 bases remaining between them. Germline V CDR1 and CDR2: LGHDT, YNNKEL (reference sequence). The CDR3 runs 14 residues. The CDR3 sequence: CASSRAEVYNEQFF. The CDR3 nucleotides read TGTGCCAGCAGCCGGGCAGAAGTATACAATGAGCAGTTCTTC.

This clonotype was seen at least ten times. The chain combines TRBV7-2 with TRBJ2-3; D may correspond to TRBD1 or TRBD2 (5 bases each). CDR3 size: 16 residues. From germline, CDR1 is SGHTA and CDR2 FQGNSA. V was cut by 6 bases and J by 0 bases, with 16 bases left in between. CDR3 in amino acids: CASRTPGTASTDTQYF. The CDR3 DNA reads TGTGCCAGCAGGACCCCCGGGACGGCTAGCACAGATACGCAGTATTTT. Filled out from reference TRBV7-2 and TRBJ2-3, the complete variable domain reads GAGVSQSPSNKVTEKGKDVELRCDPISGHTALYWYRQSLGQGLEFLIYFQGNSAPDKSGLPSDRFSAERTGGSVSTLTIQRTQQEDSAVYLCASRTPGTASTDTQYFGPGTRLTVL.

This clonotype was observed at least ten times. The V call is TRBV28, the J call TRBJ1-6; possibly TRBD1 for D (6 bases). The V gene lost 5 bases and the J gene lost 6 bases, with 14 bases spanning the gap. Germline assignment: CDR1 MDHEN and CDR2 SYDVKM. This CDR3 has 15 residues. The CDR3 nucleotides are TGTGCCAGCAGTCCTTTGGGGGGGCTTAATTCACCCCTCCACTTT. Protein product: CASSPLGGLNSPLHF.

This clonotype was counted only a few times. This sequence joins TRBV5-5 and TRBJ1-2, with 10 bases fitting TRBD1. Germline V gene sequence: CDR1 SGHKS, CDR2 YYEKEE (reference sequence). J gave up 8 bases and V 4 bases, and 8 bases lay outside the gene matches. This CDR3 region has 14 residues. Here the CDR3 reads CASSPGQGPSGYTF. CDR3 in DNA: TGTGCCAGCAGCCCGGGACAGGGGCCATCGGGCTACACCTTC.

The table lists this clonotype with many counts. V and J are TRBV5-6 and TRBJ1-2, with D unresolved. V was pared by 3 bases and J by 8 bases, with 14 bases between. Germline lookup yields CDR1 SGHDT and CDR2 YYEEEE. The CDR3 sequence is 13 residues long. In DNA form, the CDR3 reads TGTGCCAGCAGCTCGGTGACTGAGGAAGGCTACACCTTC. This translates into CASSSVTEEGYTF.

This clonotype was observed at least ten times. The chain links TRBV4-3 to TRBJ1-5, with unresolved D. The germline V gene has CDR1 LGHNA and CDR2 YSLEER. CDR3 length: 14 amino acids. The V end was cut by 3 bases, the J end by 1 base, with 7 bases between. CDR3 coding DNA: TGCGCCAGCAGCCATCCGGCAAGCAATCAGCCCCAGCATTTT. Translating gives CASSHPASNQPQHF.

This clonotype was counted at least ten times. The chain recombines TRBV28 with TRBJ2-7; possibly TRBD1 for D (7 bases). With 5 bases removed from V and 5 bases from J, the gap between germline ends came to 19 bases. This CDR3 is built from 15 residues. Germline CDR1 reads MDHEN; CDR2 reads SYDVKM. CDR3 loop: CASSPGQAGSHEQYF. The CDR3 DNA follows: TGTGCCAGCAGTCCCGGACAGGCGGGGTCCCACGAGCAGTACTTC.

This clonotype was detected many times. The chain couples TRBV29-1 to TRBJ2-1, with 8 bases aligning to TRBD1. The CDR3 totals 14 residues. Germline V CDR1 and CDR2: SQVTM, ANQGSEA. V lost 6 bases, J lost 4 bases, and 8 bases stayed unmatched. Here the CDR3 reads CSVGGQDPYNEQFF. The CDR3 DNA sequence: TGCAGCGTGGGGGGACAGGACCCATACAATGAGCAGTTCTTC.

At least ten counts were recorded for this clonotype. This chain joins TRBV20-1 and TRBJ1-4; D unclear. The V and J ends lost 4 bases and 8 bases respectively, with 14 bases between them. The CDR3 length is 13 residues. In germline, CDR1 is DFQATT, CDR2 SNEGSKA (reference sequence). The CDR3 DNA is TGCAGTGCTAATACAGCCGTCGTCGAAAAACTGTTTTTT. This encodes CSANTAVVEKLFF.

This clonotype was seen ten or more times. The chain has TRBV11-2 and TRBJ2-1, with 10 bases that match TRBD2. The CDR3 sequence is 16 residues long. Per the germline V gene, CDR1 is SGHAT and CDR2 is FQNNGV. V was pared by 3 bases and J by 5 bases, with 7 bases of the junction left unmatched. Here the CDR3 DNA reads TGTGCCAGCAGCTTGACTAGCGGGCGAAGGGACAATGAGCAGTTCTTC. As protein: CASSLTSGRRDNEQFF.

J is TRBJ2-1 and V is TRBV7-2; 11 bases align to TRBD2. Trimming cost V 5 bases and J 8 bases; bases outside gene matches: 14. Germline assignment: CDR1 SGHTA and CDR2 FQGNSA. There are 17 residues in the CDR3. Written as DNA, the CDR3 is TGTGCCAGCAGCCTAAGACCTCTAGCGGGGGGTCCCGATGAGCAGTTCTTC. It codes for CASSLRPLAGGPDEQFF.

In DNA form, the CDR3 reads TGCAGTGGTCAGGCGCTAGCGGGGAGACATCTAAACACAGATACGCAGTATTTT. Protein product: CSGQALAGRHLNTDTQYF. The chain combines TRBV20-1 with TRBJ2-3; 9 positions agree with TRBD2. Germline lookup yields CDR1 DFQATT and CDR2 SNEGSKA (reference sequence). The CDR3 spans 18 residues. The ends lost 7 bases at V and 2 bases at J; junction bases unmatched: 19.

This clonotype showed up many times. The V call is TRBV20-1, the J call TRBJ2-1, with 10 bases lining up with TRBD2. This CDR3 is 15 amino acids long. Trimming cost V 8 bases and J 9 bases; bases outside gene matches: 16. Germline V gene lookup returns CDR1 DFQATT and CDR2 SNEGSKA (reference sequence). CDR3 DNA: TGCAGTTCCTCTCGGCTAGCGGGAGATCAGGGTGAGCAGTTCTTC. Translation gives CSSSRLAGDQGEQFF.

In this sample, this clonotype turned up many times. The rearrangement links TRBV5-1 to TRBJ2-3, with D possibly being TRBD1 (6 bases). Looked up from germline, CDR1 is SGHRS and CDR2 is YFSETQ. The length of the CDR3 is 15 residues. V lost 2 bases, J lost 6 bases, and 16 bases lay in between. CDR3 amino acids: CASSFRQAQGDTQYF. In DNA, the CDR3 is TGCGCCAGCAGCTTCCGACAAGCCCAGGGGGATACGCAGTATTTT.

The table lists this clonotype with many counts. The V call is TRBV28, the J call TRBJ2-5, with no clear D. The V end was cut by 4 bases, the J end by 5 bases, with 14 bases between. Per germline, CDR1 MDHEN and CDR2 SYDVKM. The CDR3 is 14 amino acids. The CDR3 DNA is TGTGCCAGCAGTTCGCTCGTTCGGGCGGAGACCCAGTACTTC. As protein: CASSSLVRAETQYF.